This T cell receptor beta chain derives from a study of cytomegalovirus exposure and HLA in healthy donors. Notes on the study in general: In a later analysis, 15,000 to 20,000 TCR beta sequences were associated with HLA alleles at 0.05 false discovery rate. Some V segments (TRBV6-2 and TRBV6-3 among them) were excluded as indistinguishable. Cytomegalovirus association was assigned to 170 or so TCR beta chains.

This PCR relied on a set of 60 Vbeta primers and 13 Jbeta primers. TCRdb's table, derived via immunoSEQ multiplex PCR, lists solely in-frame clones and lacks some. This sample has about 160,000 clones, with approximately 77% found just once. Concerning this clone itself: Its target is unknown.

Donors in the study were healthy people who gave bone marrow. Germline V CDR1 and CDR2: MRHNA, SNTAGT. The CDR3 length is 15 residues. The rearrangement uses TRBV6-4 and TRBJ2-5; maybe TRBD1 (6 bases). The J call may not be correct, given that the DNA end is closer to TRBJ2-7. The sample taken for sequencing was PBMCs. The receptor comes from a man aged 45 to 65 in good health and CMV-seropositive. The CDR3 region is CASSEEAGANYEQYF. The CDR3 bases are TGTGCCAGCAGTGAGGAGGCAGGGGCGAACTACGAGCAGTACTTC.